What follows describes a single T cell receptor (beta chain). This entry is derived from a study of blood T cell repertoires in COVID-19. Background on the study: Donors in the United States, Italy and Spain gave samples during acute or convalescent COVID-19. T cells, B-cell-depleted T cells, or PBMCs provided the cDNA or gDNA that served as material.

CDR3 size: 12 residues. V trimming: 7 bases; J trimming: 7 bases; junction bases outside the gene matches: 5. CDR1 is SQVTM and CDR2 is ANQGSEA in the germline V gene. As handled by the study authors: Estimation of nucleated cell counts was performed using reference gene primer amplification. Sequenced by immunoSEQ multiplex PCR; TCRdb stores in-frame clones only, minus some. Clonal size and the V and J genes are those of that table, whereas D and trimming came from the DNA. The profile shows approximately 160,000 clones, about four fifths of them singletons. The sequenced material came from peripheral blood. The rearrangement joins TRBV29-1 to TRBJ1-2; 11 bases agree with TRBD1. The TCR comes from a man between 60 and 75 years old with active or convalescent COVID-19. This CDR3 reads CSELGQGGGYTF. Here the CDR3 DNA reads TGCAGCGAGTTGGGACAGGGGGGTGGCTACACCTTC.